The 22 T cell receptor beta chains given below trace back to one sample, sequenced in a study of blood T cell repertoires in COVID-19. Some clones are missing from TCRdb's copy, which holds only in-frame ones; the method was immunoSEQ multiplex PCR. The sample consists of approximately 210,000 clones, around 80% of them appearing once. Sequencing used PBMCs or T cells enriched from blood (not recorded which). The source is a man aged 35 to 55 who had recovered from COVID-19.

The chain carries TRBV7-9 and TRBJ1-4, with D hard to call. Trimming removed 5 bases at V and 8 bases at J, with 15 bases between. Germline CDR1 is SEHNR and CDR2 is FQNEAQ (reference sequence). The CDR3 totals 14 residues. The CDR3 loop is CASSPSGTGEKLFF. The CDR3 nucleotides read TGTGCCAGCAGCCCTTCAGGCACTGGCGAAAAACTGTTTTTT.

The chain joins TRBV2 to TRBJ1-5; the match to TRBD1 covers 7 bases. Unmatched junction bases numbered 6, after V lost 7 bases and J lost 6 bases. The V gene's germline CDR1 is SNHLY and CDR2 FYNNEI. The CDR3 contains 13 residues. CDR3 region: CASKGGGGQPQHF. As DNA, the CDR3 is TGTGCCAGCAAAGGAGGGGGCGGTCAGCCCCAGCATTTT.

This clone was seen just once. V gene TRBV19 combines with J gene TRBJ1-4, with TRBD1 matching over 9 bases. V gave up 6 bases and J gave up 8 bases; unmatched junction bases: 7. The germline V gene has CDR1 LNHDA and CDR2 SQIVND (reference sequence). The CDR3 runs to 14 residues. CDR3 nucleotide sequence: TGTGCCAGTAGCACGACAGGGGGTGGCGAAAAACTGTTTTTT. Residues: CASSTTGGGEKLFF. The full variable domain, rest sourced from reference TRBV19 and TRBJ1-4, is DGGITQSPKYLFRKEGQNVTLSCEQNLNHDAMYWYRQDPGQGLRLIYYSQIVNDFQKGDIAEGYSVSREKKESFPLTVTSAQKNPTAFYLCASSTTGGGEKLFFGSGTQLSVL.

The V call is TRBV6-1, the J call TRBJ1-5; D is ambiguous. The CDR3 consists of 13 residues. CDR1 MNHNS and CDR2 SASEGT come from the germline V gene. Trimming took off 2 bases at V and 9 bases at J, with 11 bases between the two ends. In nucleotides, the CDR3 is TGTGCCAGCAGTGAAAGCTTTGGAGGGCCCCAGCATTTT. This codes for CASSESFGGPQHF.

The rearrangement joins TRBV15 to TRBJ2-7, with D unclear. CDR1 and CDR2 from the germline V gene are LNHNV and YYDKDF (reference sequence). Trimming stripped 0 bases from V and 2 bases from J, with 11 bases between. CDR3 length equals 15 residues. CDR3 sequence (DNA): TGTGCCACCAGCAGAGATCGCGGAACTGCCTACGAGCAGTACTTC. Its translation is CATSRDRGTAYEQYF.

The chain has TRBV29-1 and TRBJ1-1; weak D call: TRBD1 (5 bases). The V and J ends lost 3 bases and 1 base respectively, with 9 bases between them. Germline V gene lookup returns CDR1 SQVTM and CDR2 ANQGSEA. The CDR3 is 13 amino acids. CDR3: CSVDGHANTEAFF. CDR3 DNA sequence: TGCAGCGTTGACGGACACGCGAACACTGAAGCTTTCTTT.

The DNA for the CDR3 is TGTGCCAGCAGCTTAGGCGGCAAGGCGGGGCGGAGCACAGATACGCAGTATTTT. It encodes CASSLGGKAGRSTDTQYF. The V gene is TRBV13, the J gene TRBJ2-3; a possible D gene is TRBD2 (6 bases). The CDR3 is 18 amino acids. The germline gives CDR1 PRHDT, CDR2 FYEKMQ (reference sequence). The ends were cut back, 0 bases at V and 0 bases at J, with 16 bases in the middle. Full variable domain (outside the CDR3, taken from reference TRBV13 and TRBJ2-3): AAGVIQSPRHLIKEKRETATLKCYPIPRHDTVYWYQQGPGQDPQFLISFYEKMQSDKGSIPDRFSAQQFSDYHSELNMSSLELGDSALYFCASSLGGKAGRSTDTQYFGPGTRLTVL.

The V and J genes are TRBV30 and TRBJ2-5; perhaps TRBD2 as D (5 bases). This CDR3 contains 12 residues. With 3 bases removed from V and 5 bases from J, the gap between germline ends came to 10 bases. Germline V gene data show CDR1 as GTSNPN and CDR2 as SVGIG (reference sequence). The chain's CDR3 is CAWREVTETQYF. DNA of the CDR3: TGTGCCTGGAGGGAGGTTACCGAGACCCAGTACTTC.

The chain is built from TRBV6-1 and TRBJ2-1, with TRBD1 matching over 8 bases. V shed 2 bases, J shed 9 bases, and the junction held 6 bases outside the gene matches. The CDR3 consists of 14 residues. Germline CDR1 reads MNHNS; CDR2 reads SASEGT. CDR3 loop: CASSEQTGEGEQFF. The CDR3 DNA sequence: TGTGCCAGCAGTGAACAGACAGGGGAAGGTGAGCAGTTCTTC.

The chain links TRBV4-1 to TRBJ2-7; 9 positions match TRBD2. Germline V gene data show CDR1 as MGHRA and CDR2 as YSYEKL. The CDR3 consists of 16 residues. The V segment lost 0 bases and the J segment 3 bases; nucleotides outside the gene matches: 6. CDR3 sequence (DNA): TGCGCCAGCAGCCAAGATGGGACTAGCAGGCGCTACGAGCAGTACTTC. The encoded protein is CASSQDGTSRRYEQYF.

J is TRBJ1-5 and V is TRBV9, with TRBD1 as a possible D gene (5 bases). Germline V gives CDR1 SGDLS, CDR2 YYNGEE. V gave up 0 bases and J gave up 1 base, with 8 bases separating them. CDR3 size: 15 residues. For the CDR3, the DNA is TGTGCCAGCAGCGTAGGTAGGGGCAGCAATCAGCCCCAGCATTTT. This gives the protein CASSVGRGSNQPQHF.

This rearrangement joins TRBV27 to TRBJ1-6; D is possibly TRBD1 (6 bases). There are 14 residues in the CDR3. V lost 7 bases to trimming and J lost 7 bases, with 14 bases between them. Germline V lookup: CDR1 MNHEY, CDR2 SMNVEV (reference sequence). The CDR3 nucleotides read TGTGCCAGCAAGGAACAGGGCCGCAATTCACCCCTCCACTTT. Translation: CASKEQGRNSPLHF.

The chain joins TRBV18 to TRBJ2-1, with 7 bases fitting TRBD1. Germline CDR1 reads KGHSH; CDR2 reads LQKENI. The trim removed 6 bases at V and 7 bases at J, leaving 9 bases unmatched. This CDR3 has 14 residues. The CDR3 region is CASSRTRDSNEQFF. The CDR3 DNA reads as TGTGCCAGCTCGCGAACCCGGGACAGTAATGAGCAGTTCTTC.

V is TRBV29-1 and J is TRBJ1-1; D remains unclear. V was pared by 6 bases and J by 1 base, with 3 bases between. The CDR3 covers 10 residues. CDR1 is SQVTM and CDR2 is ANQGSEA in the germline V gene. In nucleotides, the CDR3 is TGCAGCGTCCGGAACACTGAAGCTTTCTTT. This gives the protein CSVRNTEAFF.

This sequence joins TRBV19 and TRBJ2-3, with D perhaps matching TRBD2 (5 bases). Germline V gives CDR1 LNHDA, CDR2 SQIVND (reference sequence). The CDR3 consists of 17 residues. Trimming stripped 2 bases from V and 2 bases from J, with 17 bases between. Written as DNA, the CDR3 is TGTGCCAGTAGTATAATAGGTCGAGGGCTAAACACAGATACGCAGTATTTT. Its translation: CASSIIGRGLNTDTQYF.

The rearrangement uses TRBV7-2 and TRBJ2-5; D possibly corresponds to TRBD1 (5 bases). Germline CDR1 and CDR2: SGHTA and FQGNSA. This CDR3 region has 14 residues. Trimming removed 4 bases at V and 5 bases at J, with 14 bases between. The CDR3 region is CASSSTGSQETQYF. In nucleotides, the CDR3 is TGTGCCAGCAGCTCCACAGGCTCACAGGAGACCCAGTACTTC.

This clone was detected only once. The V call is TRBV28, the J call TRBJ1-6; a weak D match, TRBD1 (5 bases). Trimming pared 4 bases from V and 10 bases from J, leaving 14 bases between. This CDR3 region has 14 residues. CDR1 is MDHEN, CDR2 SYDVKM, per germline. The CDR3 bases are TGTGCCAGCAGTTCGGGGGGAGAGGGCTCACCCCTCCACTTT. It is translated as CASSSGGEGSPLHF.

The chain has TRBV2 and TRBJ2-5; TRBD2 aligns across 8 bases. The CDR3 is made up of 13 amino acids. Germline assignment: CDR1 SNHLY and CDR2 FYNNEI. V trimming: 0 bases; J trimming: 12 bases; junction bases outside the gene matches: 6. The CDR3 nucleotides are TGTGCCAGCAGTGAAGCGTATATGGGACTAGAGTACTTC. The encoded protein is CASSEAYMGLEYF.

V and J are TRBV28 and TRBJ1-5; D not certain. The V gene lost 3 bases and the J gene lost 5 bases, with 14 bases spanning the gap. The CDR3 has 15 amino acids. Per the germline V gene, CDR1 is MDHEN and CDR2 is SYDVKM. CDR3 in DNA: TGTGCCAGCAGTTTTCGACATGGAGCGGATCAGCCCCAGCATTTT. Residues: CASSFRHGADQPQHF.

The chain recombines TRBV5-1 with TRBJ2-3; D not certain. The CDR3 runs 13 residues. V was pared by 1 base and J by 1 base, with 4 bases between. The germline V gene encodes CDR1 SGHRS and CDR2 YFSETQ. CDR3 sequence (DNA): TGCGCCAGCAGCTTGCCGGGCACAGATACGCAGTATTTT. This translates into CASSLPGTDTQYF.

The chain has TRBV6-5 and TRBJ1-2; D not certain. Trimming pared 6 bases from V and 0 bases from J, leaving 8 bases between. Germline loops: CDR1 MNHEY, CDR2 SVGAGI. The CDR3 is 13 residues long. CDR3 region: CASRIDTNYGYTF. The CDR3 DNA reads TGTGCCAGCAGAATAGACACTAACTATGGCTACACCTTC.

V usage is TRBV7-3 and J usage is TRBJ2-3, with D possibly TRBD2 on 7 matching bases. CDR1 is SGHTA and CDR2 is FQGTGA in the germline V gene. Trimming removed 3 bases at V and 5 bases at J, with 18 bases between. This CDR3 is 16 amino acids long. Written as DNA, the CDR3 is TGTGCCAGCAGCTTGACGGGGGGCCCCCAGGGAGATACGCAGTATTTT. Translated: CASSLTGGPQGDTQYF.